These 4 T cell receptor beta chains share one sample of origin, sequenced in a study of cytomegalovirus exposure and HLA in healthy donors (TCRdb year 2017). The receptor library was made with the immunoSEQ multiplex PCR assay. For the multiplex PCR, a mixture combining 60 forward primers for TCR Vbeta segments and 13 reverse primers for TCR Jbeta segments was used. TCRdb mirrors the immuneACCESS table, restricted to in-frame sequences. Some clones are absent from its copies; in checked studies, under half trace to an unresolved V gene, and the reason for the others is unknown. Here the sample has about 140,000 clones; around 90% occur a single time. Roughly 0.5% of the sample is held by the ten biggest clonotypes. Sample: PBMCs. All receptors derive from a woman in her forties in good health and CMV-seronegative.

The J gene is TRBJ2-7, the V gene TRBV6-5; 10 positions match TRBD1. CDR1 is MNHEY, CDR2 SVGAGI, per germline. The CDR3 extends over 15 amino acids. With V trimmed by 5 bases and J by 4 bases, 8 bases remained unmatched. In nucleotides, the CDR3 is TGTGCCAGCAGTCTAAGGGACAGGGGAGGTTACGAGCAGTACTTC. Translating it yields CASSLRDRGGYEQYF.

The V call is TRBV5-1, the J call TRBJ2-3; 12 positions match TRBD1. Germline CDR1 and CDR2: SGHRS and YFSETQ. The J segment lost 4 bases and the V segment lost 3 bases, leaving 6 bases of the junction unmatched. The CDR3 has 16 residues. The CDR3 region is CASSSAGTGGADTQYF. In DNA, the CDR3 is TGCGCCAGCAGCTCGGCGGGGACAGGGGGCGCAGATACGCAGTATTTT. Full variable domain (rest looked up from reference TRBV5-1 and TRBJ2-3): KAGVTQTPRYLIKTRGQQVTLSCSPISGHRSVSWYQQTPGQGLQFLFEYFSETQRNKGNFPGRFSGRQFSNSRSEMNVSTLELGDSALYLCASSSAGTGGADTQYFGPGTRLTVL.

The table lists this clone with a few counts. V is TRBV4-3 and J is TRBJ1-2; D remains ambiguous. CDR1 is LGHNA and CDR2 is YSLEER in the germline V gene. This CDR3 spans 14 amino acids. Deletions cut 0 bases from V and 4 bases from J, with 9 bases between. The DNA of the CDR3 is TGCGCCAGCAGCCAAGACAGGTCTCCCTATGGCTACACCTTC. It translates to CASSQDRSPYGYTF.

V usage is TRBV7-2 and J usage is TRBJ2-3; no clear D gene. There are 13 residues in the CDR3. V lost 4 bases to trimming and J lost 3 bases, with 8 bases between them. Germline V gene data show CDR1 as SGHTA and CDR2 as FQGNSA. The CDR3 DNA reads TGTGCCAGCAGCTCACGAGGAACAGATACGCAGTATTTT. It yields the protein CASSSRGTDTQYF.